This T cell receptor (beta chain) originates from a study of tumor and adjacent non-tumor tissue in lung cancer. About the research overall: Aged about 30 to 76 years, patients included more than nine men and a few women with stage I to III disease.

The library came from three nested PCR rounds adapted from ARM-PCR protocols. TCRdb reprocessed the multiplex PCR reads with MiXCR, giving one entry per CDR3 protein. Among 60,000 to 85,000 distinct CDR3 sequences listed, 73% were seen once. Study-wide findings and caveats: Top 100 clones took a larger repertoire share in normal lung. Tumor tissue had significantly higher TCR diversity than normal lung.

Points on this clonotype: The antigen is not known. It is likely a read error, because the conserved phenylalanine at the end of the CDR3 is missing.

The template was RNA from unsorted bulk tissue. Newly diagnosed lung cancer patients had thoracic surgery in China, August–November 2014, without prior chemotherapy. V lost 1 base, J lost 5 bases, and 9 bases lay in between. This CDR3 spans 13 amino acids. The germline gives CDR1 DFQATT, CDR2 SNEGSKA (reference sequence). Material: lung tumor tissue. The rearrangement links TRBV20-1 to TRBJ1-5; D ambiguous. This sequence was found in a man aged 55 to 70 with non-small cell lung cancer. Here the CDR3 reads CSARGHAHQPQHL. CDR3 DNA sequence: TGCAGTGCTAGAGGACATGCTCATCAGCCCCAGCATCTT.